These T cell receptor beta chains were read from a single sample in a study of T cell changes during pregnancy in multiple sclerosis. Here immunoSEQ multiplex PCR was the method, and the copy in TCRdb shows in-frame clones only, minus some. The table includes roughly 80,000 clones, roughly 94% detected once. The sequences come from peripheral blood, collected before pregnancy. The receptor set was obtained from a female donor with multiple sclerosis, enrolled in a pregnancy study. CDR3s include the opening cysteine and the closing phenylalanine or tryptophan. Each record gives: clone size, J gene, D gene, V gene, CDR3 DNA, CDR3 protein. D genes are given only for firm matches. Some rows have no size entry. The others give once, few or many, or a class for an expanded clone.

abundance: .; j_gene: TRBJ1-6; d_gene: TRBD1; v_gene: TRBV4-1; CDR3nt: TGCGCCAGCAGCCCGACAGGGGTGTCCTATAATTCACCCCTCCACTTT; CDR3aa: CASSPTGVSYNSPLHF
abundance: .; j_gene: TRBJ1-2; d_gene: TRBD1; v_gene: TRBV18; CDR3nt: TGTGCCAGCTCCAAGGGAAACAGGGGCTATGGCTACACCTTC; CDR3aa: CASSKGNRGYGYTF
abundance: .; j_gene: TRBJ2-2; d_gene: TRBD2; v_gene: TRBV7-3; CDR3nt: TGTGCCAGCAGCAAAACCGGGACTAGCGGGGTGATGGCCGGGGAGCTGTTTTTT; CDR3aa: CASSKTGTSGVMAGELFF
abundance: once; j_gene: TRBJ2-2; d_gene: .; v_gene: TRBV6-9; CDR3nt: TGTGCCAGCAGTTATGCGGAGGGCGGGGAGCTGTTTTTT; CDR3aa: CASSYAEGGELFF
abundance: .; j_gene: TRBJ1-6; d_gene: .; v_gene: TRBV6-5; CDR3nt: TGTGCCAGCAGTTACAGTTGGGACCGCGGGGTTTCACCCCTCCACTTT; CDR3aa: CASSYSWDRGVSPLHF
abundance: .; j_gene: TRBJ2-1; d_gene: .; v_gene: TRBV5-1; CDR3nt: TGCGCCAGCAGCCTAGGACTGGGGTCGGACAATGAGCAGTTCTTC; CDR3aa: CASSLGLGSDNEQFF
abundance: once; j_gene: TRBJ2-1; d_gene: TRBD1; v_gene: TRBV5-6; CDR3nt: TGTGCCAGCAGCTTAAGGACAGGGGGGCTCTCCTACAATGAGCAGTTCTTC; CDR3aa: CASSLRTGGLSYNEQFF
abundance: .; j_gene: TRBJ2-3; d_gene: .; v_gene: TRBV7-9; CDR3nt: TGTGCCAGCAGCCCCCTAGGAGATACGCAGTATTTT; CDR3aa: CASSPLGDTQYF
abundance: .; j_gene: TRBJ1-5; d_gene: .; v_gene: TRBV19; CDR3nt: TGTGCCAGTAGTATCCGGGTCGGGGAAAGTAGTCCCCAGCATTTT; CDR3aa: CASSIRVGESSPQHF
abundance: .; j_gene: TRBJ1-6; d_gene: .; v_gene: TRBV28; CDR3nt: TGTGCCAGCAGTTTCCGGGGGGCAGCACCCCTCCACTTT; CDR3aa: CASSFRGAAPLHF
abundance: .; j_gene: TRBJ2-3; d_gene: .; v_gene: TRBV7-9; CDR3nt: TGTGCCAGCAGCCGGACCTCGGGGGACCCAGGGGATACGCAGTATTTT; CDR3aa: CASSRTSGDPGDTQYF
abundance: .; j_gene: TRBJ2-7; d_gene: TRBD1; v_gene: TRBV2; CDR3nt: TGTGCCAGCAGTGAAGGAGAAACAGGGGGGCGGTACGAGCAGTACTTC; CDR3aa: CASSEGETGGRYEQYF
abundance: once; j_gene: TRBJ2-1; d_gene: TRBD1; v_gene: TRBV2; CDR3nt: TGTGCCAGCAGTGGGGACAGGGGTTCCTACAATGAGCAGTTCTTC; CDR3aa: CASSGDRGSYNEQFF
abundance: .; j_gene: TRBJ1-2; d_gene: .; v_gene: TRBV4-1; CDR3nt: TGCGCCAGCAGCCAAGATCAAGCAGGGTCTAACTATGGCTACACCTTC; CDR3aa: CASSQDQAGSNYGYTF
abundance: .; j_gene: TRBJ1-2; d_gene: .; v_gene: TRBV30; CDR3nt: TGTGCCTGGACCTCAGGGTTCACTAACTATGGCTACACCTTC; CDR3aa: CAWTSGFTNYGYTF
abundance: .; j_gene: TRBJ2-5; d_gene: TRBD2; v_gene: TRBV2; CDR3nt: TGTGCCAGCAGCACTAGCGAAATAGGGGAGACCCAGTACTTC; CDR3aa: CASSTSEIGETQYF
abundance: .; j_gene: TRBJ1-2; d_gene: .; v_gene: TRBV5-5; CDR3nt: TGTGCCAGCAGACAATACCAGGGGAAGGAAAGTGGCGGCTACACCTTC; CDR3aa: CASRQYQGKESGGYTF
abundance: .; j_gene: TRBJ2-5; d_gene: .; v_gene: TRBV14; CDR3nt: TGTGCCAGCAGCAGTGGCTCGAGGCAAGAGACCCAGTACTTC; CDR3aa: CASSSGSRQETQYF
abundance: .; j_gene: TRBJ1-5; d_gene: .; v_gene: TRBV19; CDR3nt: TGTGCCAGTAGTATAATAAATCAGCCCCAGCATTTT; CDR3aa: CASSIINQPQHF
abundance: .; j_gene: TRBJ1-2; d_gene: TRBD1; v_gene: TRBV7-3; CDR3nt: TGTGCCAGCAGCCCCCCGTCAGGACAGGGCCTTAATTATGGCTACACCTTC; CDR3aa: CASSPPSGQGLNYGYTF
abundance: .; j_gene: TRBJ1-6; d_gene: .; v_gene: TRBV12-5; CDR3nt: TGTGCTAGTGGTTCCACCGGGTTGAATTCACCCCTCCACTTT; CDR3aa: CASGSTGLNSPLHF
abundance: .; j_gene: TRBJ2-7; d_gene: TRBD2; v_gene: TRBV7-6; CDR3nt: TGTGCCAGCAGCTTAGCGCCCAGCGGGGGGGCAGCTCTCCTCGAGCAGTACTTC; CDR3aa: CASSLAPSGGAALLEQYF
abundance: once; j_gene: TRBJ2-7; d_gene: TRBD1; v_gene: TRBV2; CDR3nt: TGTGCCAGCAGTCCCCTTTTAGACAGGGGGGCCTACGAGCAGTACTTC; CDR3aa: CASSPLLDRGAYEQYF
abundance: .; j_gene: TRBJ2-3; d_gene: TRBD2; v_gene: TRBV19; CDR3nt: TGTGCCAGTAGTATAGGGGTAGCGGGGGGGCTGTCGGATACGCAGTATTTT; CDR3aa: CASSIGVAGGLSDTQYF
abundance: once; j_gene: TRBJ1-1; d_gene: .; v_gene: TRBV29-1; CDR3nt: TGCAGCGTCCAGGGAGGTAGACTTGAAGCTTTCTTT; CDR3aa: CSVQGGRLEAFF
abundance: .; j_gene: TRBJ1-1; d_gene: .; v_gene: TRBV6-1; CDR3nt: TGTGCCAGCAGCCGATACAGGGACACTGAAGCTTTCTTT; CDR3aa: CASSRYRDTEAFF